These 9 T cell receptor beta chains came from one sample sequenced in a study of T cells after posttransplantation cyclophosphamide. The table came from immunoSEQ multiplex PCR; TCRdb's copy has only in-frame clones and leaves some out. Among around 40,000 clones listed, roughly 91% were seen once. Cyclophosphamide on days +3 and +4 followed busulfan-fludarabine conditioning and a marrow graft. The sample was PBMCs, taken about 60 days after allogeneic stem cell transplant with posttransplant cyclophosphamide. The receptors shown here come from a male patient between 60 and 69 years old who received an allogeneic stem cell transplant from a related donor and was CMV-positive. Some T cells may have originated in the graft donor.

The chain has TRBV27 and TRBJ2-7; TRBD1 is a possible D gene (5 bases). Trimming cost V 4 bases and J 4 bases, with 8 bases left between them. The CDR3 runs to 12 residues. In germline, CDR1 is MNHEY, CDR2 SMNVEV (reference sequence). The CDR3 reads CASSYSGYEQYF. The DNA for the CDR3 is TGTGCCAGCAGTTATTCAGGGTACGAGCAGTACTTC.

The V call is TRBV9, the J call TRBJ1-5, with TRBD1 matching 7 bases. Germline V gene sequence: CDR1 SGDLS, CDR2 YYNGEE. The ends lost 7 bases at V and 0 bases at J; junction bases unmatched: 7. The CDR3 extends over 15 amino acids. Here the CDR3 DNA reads TGTGCCAGCCATCCTACAGGGGATAGCAATCAGCCCCAGCATTTT. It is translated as CASHPTGDSNQPQHF.

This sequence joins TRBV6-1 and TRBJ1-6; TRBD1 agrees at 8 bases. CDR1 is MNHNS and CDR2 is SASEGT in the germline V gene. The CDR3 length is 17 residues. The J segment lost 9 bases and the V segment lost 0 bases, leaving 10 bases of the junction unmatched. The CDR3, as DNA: TGTGCCAGCAGTGAAGCCCACCCGGGACAGGCTATTTCACCCCTCCACTTT. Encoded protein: CASSEAHPGQAISPLHF.

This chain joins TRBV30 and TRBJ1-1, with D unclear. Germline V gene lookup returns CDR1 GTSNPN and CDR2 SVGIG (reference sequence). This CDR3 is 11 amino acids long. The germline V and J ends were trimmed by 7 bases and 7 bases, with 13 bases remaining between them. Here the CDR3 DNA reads TGTGCCTCCTACCGTGGGAGTGAAGCTTTCTTT. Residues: CASYRGSEAFF.

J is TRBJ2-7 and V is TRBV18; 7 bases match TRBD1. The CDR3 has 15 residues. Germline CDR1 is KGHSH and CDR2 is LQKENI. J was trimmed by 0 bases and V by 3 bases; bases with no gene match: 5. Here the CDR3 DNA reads TGTGCCAGCTCACCGGGACAGTATAGCTCCTACGAGCAGTACGTC. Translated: CASSPGQYSSYEQYV.

DNA for the CDR3: TGTGCCGAGGTCGGACAGGGCTTGGATACGCAGTATTTT. This encodes CAEVGQGLDTQYF. The genes are TRBV7-9 and TRBJ2-3; 8 bases are shared with TRBD1. The junction had 10 bases not matched to a gene; V was cut back by 11 bases and J by 6 bases. The CDR3 spans 13 residues. The V gene's germline CDR1 is SEHNR and CDR2 FQNEAQ (reference sequence).

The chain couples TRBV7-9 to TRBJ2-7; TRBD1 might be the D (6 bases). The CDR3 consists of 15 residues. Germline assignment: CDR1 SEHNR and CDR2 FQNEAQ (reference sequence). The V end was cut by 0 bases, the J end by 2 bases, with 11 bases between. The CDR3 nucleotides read TGTGCCAGCAGCTTAGCGACAGGCCGAACCTACGAGCAGTACTTC. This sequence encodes CASSLATGRTYEQYF.

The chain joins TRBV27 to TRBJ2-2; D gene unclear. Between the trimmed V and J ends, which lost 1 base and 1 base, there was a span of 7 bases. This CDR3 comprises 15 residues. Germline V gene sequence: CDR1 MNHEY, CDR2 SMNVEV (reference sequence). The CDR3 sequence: CASSLYDLNTGELFF. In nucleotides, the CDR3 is TGTGCCAGCAGTTTATACGACTTGAACACCGGGGAGCTGTTTTTT.

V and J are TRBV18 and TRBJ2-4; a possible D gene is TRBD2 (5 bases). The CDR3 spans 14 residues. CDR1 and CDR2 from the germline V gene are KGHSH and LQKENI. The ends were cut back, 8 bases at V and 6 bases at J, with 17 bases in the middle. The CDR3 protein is CASTESRDSNIQYF. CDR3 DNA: TGTGCCAGCACTGAGTCCCGGGATTCAAACATTCAGTACTTC. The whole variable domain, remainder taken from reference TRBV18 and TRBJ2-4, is NAGVMQNPRHLVRRRGQEARLRCSPMKGHSHVYWYRQLPEEGLKFMVYLQKENIIDESGMPKERFSAEFPKEGPSILRIQQVVRGDSAAYFCASTESRDSNIQYFGAGTRLSVL.